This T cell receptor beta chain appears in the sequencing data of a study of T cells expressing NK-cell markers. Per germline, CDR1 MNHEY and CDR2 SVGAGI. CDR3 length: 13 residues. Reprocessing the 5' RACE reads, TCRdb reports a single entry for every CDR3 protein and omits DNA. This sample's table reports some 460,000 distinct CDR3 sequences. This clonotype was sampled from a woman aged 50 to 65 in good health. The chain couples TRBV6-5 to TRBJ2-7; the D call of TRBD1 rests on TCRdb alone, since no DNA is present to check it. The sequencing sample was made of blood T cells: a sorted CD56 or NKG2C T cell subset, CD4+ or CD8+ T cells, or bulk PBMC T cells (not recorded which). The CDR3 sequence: CASTSPGGYEQYF.